This entry concerns a single TCR beta chain. What this receptor recognizes is not known. Instrument used: NextSeq 550. The Human TCR Profiling Kit (MiLaboratory) was used to prepare UMI-labeled 5' RACE TRB cDNA libraries. cDNA synthesis used the entire amount of extracted RNA, and PCR amplification then used the entire amount of cDNA produced. Libraries were prepared in parallel with an identical number of PCR cycles. In the paper's pipeline: With a minimum of two reads required per UMI, MIGEC and MiXCR pulled out about 52,000 +/- 9,100 unique UMI-labeled TRB cDNA molecules from each library. On average, each library contained approximately 40,000 +/- 10,000 functional in-frame TRB CDR3 nucleotide clonotypes without stop codons. After each sample was downsampled to 5000 UMI-labeled TRB molecules, VDJtools was used to calculate diversity metrics such as normalized Shannon-Wiener and Chao1. VDJtools was used to calculate clonotype-size-weighted physicochemical properties of the central five CDR3 residues, namely interaction energy, strength, volume and Kidera factor 4. After TCRdb reprocessed the reads, each CDR3 protein sequence was kept as one row, without DNA. The V and J calls and clone size are TCRdb's, not the authors'. The table for this sample shows roughly 120,000 distinct CDR3 sequences. The top ten clonotypes cover 0.59% of the sample.

Each CD8+ T cell subset was flow-sorted in triplicate, and 250,000 to 350,000 cells per subset were placed directly into RLT lysis buffer. To exclude memory contaminants, naive CD8+ T cells were stringently defined as CD45RO-CCR7+CD27+CD95-. Using standard density gradient centrifugation, peripheral blood mononuclear cells were isolated from buffy coats. A FACSAria III was used to flow-sort naive CD8+ T cells into CXCR3-negative and CXCR3-positive populations. An RNeasy Mini Kit was used to extract total RNA from the sorted cells. According to the germline V gene, CDR1 reads SQVTM and CDR2 reads ANQGSEA. From the cysteine up to the phenylalanine, the CDR3 has a length of 12 residues. DNA for this receptor is not on file. These data are taken from a study of CXCR3-negative and CXCR3-positive naive CD8 T cells (dated by TCRdb to about 2019). As for the study more broadly: In total, some 130 million TRB reads were obtained, or roughly 1.5 +/- 0.3 million reads per library. The TRBV-TRBJ cluster analysis covered naive subsets from 5 donors and memory cells from 3 donors. Diversity and physicochemical repertoire analyses were performed on about a dozen donors pooled from two independent experiments.

Overall results and qualifications from the work: Both naive subsets had comparably high repertoire diversity, while memory CD8+ T cells had much lower repertoire diversity. Similar TRBV-TRBJ usage was shown by naive CXCR3-negative and CXCR3-positive cells from the same donor, whereas distinct patterns were shown by memory cells. Surface CD5, linked to self-reactivity in mice, was comparable between naive subsets; TCR interaction strength was therefore also inferred from TRB CDR3 physicochemical properties. Freshly isolated PBMCs were used for most assays because CXCR3 expression went down partially after cryopreservation. Compared with CXCR3-negative naive cells, CXCR3-positive naive cells had TRB CDR3s with higher hydrophobicity (lower Kidera factor 4), lower energy, and higher strength and volume indices.

The V and J genes are TRBV29-1 and TRBJ1-1; absent DNA, TCRdb's TRBD1 call cannot be checked. This TCR was recovered from a human donor in good health. Some clones in this sample may be carry-over from other donors' samples. The sequenced sample was naive CXCR3+ CD8+ T cells from blood. The sample's cell subset or site label, in plain terms: CD45RO-CCR7+CD27+CD95- naive CD8+ T cells expressing CXCR3 (TNR3+). The CDR3 here reads CSVSGGGSEAFF.